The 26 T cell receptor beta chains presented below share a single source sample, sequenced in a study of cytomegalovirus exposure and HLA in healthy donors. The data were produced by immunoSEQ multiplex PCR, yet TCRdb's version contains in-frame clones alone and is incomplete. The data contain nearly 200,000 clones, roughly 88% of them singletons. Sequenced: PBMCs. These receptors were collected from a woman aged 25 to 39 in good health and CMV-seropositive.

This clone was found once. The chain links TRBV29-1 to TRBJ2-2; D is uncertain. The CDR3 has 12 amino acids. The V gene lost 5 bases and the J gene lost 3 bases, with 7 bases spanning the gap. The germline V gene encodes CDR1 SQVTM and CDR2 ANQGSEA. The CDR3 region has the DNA TGCAGCGTTCTGCAGGACACCGGGGAGCTGTTTTTT. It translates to CSVLQDTGELFF.

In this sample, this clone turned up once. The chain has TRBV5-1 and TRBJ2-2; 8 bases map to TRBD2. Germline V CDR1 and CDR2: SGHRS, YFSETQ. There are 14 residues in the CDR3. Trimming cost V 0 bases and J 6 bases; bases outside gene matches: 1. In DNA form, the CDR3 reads TGCGCCAGCAGCTTGGTAGCGGGATCCGGGGAGCTGTTTTTT. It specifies CASSLVAGSGELFF. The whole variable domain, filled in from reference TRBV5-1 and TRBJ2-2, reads KAGVTQTPRYLIKTRGQQVTLSCSPISGHRSVSWYQQTPGQGLQFLFEYFSETQRNKGNFPGRFSGRQFSNSRSEMNVSTLELGDSALYLCASSLVAGSGELFFGEGSRLTVL.

The CDR3 spells CASRLGGSTYEQYF. Here the CDR3 DNA reads TGTGCCAGCAGACTAGGGGGCTCAACCTACGAGCAGTACTTC. The rearrangement links TRBV6-5 to TRBJ2-7; 7 nucleotides align to TRBD1. CDR3 length: 14 amino acids. Germline V gene sequence: CDR1 MNHEY, CDR2 SVGAGI. Trimming at V came to 6 bases and at J to 2 bases, leaving 7 bases not matched to a gene.

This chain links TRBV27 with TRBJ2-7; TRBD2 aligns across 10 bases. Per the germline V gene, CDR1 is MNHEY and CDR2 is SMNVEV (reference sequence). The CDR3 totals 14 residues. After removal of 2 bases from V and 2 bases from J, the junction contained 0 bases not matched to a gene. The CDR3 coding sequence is TGTGCCAGCAGTTTAACTAGCGGGGCCTACGAGCAGTACTTC. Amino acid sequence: CASSLTSGAYEQYF.

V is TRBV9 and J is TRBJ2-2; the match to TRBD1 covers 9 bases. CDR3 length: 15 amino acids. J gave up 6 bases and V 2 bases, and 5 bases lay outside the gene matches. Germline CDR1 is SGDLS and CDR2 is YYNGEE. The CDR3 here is CASSVTGGTAGELFF. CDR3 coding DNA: TGTGCCAGCAGCGTGACAGGGGGGACCGCCGGGGAGCTGTTTTTT. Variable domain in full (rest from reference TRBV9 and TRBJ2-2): DSGVTQTPKHLITATGQRVTLRCSPRSGDLSVYWYQQSLDQGLQFLIQYYNGEERAKGNILERFSAQQFPDLHSELNLSSLELGDSALYFCASSVTGGTAGELFFGEGSRLTVL.

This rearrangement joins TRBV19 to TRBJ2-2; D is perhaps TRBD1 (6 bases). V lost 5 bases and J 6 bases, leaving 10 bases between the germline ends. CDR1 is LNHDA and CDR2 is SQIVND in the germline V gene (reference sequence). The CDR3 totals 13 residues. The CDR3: CASSLNRAGELFF. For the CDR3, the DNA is TGTGCCAGTAGTCTAAACAGGGCCGGGGAGCTGTTTTTT.

In DNA, the CDR3 is TGTGCCAGCAGGTCAAGACTAGCGGGAGAGTACAATGAGCAGTTCTTC. Translating gives CASRSRLAGEYNEQFF. The V and J genes are TRBV28 and TRBJ2-1; 12 bases agree with TRBD2. CDR3 length: 16 residues. Germline trimming cut 6 bases from V and 4 bases from J; bases unmatched to any gene: 7. Germline values: CDR1 MDHEN, CDR2 SYDVKM.

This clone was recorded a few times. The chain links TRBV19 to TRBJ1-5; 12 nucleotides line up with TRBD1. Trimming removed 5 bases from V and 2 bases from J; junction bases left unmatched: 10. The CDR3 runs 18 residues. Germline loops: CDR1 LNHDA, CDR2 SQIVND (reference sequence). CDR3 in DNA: TGTGCCAGTAGTTCTTCGGGACAGGGGGCGCGGGGCAATCAGCCCCAGCATTTT. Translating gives CASSSSGQGARGNQPQHF.

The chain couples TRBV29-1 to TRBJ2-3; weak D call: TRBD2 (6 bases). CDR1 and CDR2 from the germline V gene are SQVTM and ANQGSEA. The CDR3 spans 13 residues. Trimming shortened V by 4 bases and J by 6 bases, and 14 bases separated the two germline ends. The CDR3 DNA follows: TGCAGCGTTGTAGCGGCGACTTGGGATACGCAGTATTTT. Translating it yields CSVVAATWDTQYF.

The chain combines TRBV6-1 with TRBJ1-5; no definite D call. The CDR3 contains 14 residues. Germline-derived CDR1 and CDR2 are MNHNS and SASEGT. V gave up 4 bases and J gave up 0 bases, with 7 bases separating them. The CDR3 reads CASSGAISNQPQHF. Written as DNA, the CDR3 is TGTGCCAGCAGTGGGGCAATTAGCAATCAGCCCCAGCATTTT.

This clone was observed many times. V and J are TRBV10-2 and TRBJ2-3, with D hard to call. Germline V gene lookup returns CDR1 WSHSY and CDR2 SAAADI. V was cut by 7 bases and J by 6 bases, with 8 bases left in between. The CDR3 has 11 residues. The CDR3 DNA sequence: TGCGCCAGCACTATCGAGGATACGCAGTATTTT. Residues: CASTIEDTQYF.

The CDR3 here is CASSIGTGELFF. CDR3 coding DNA: TGTGCCAGTAGTATCGGGACCGGGGAGCTGTTTTTT. This rearrangement joins TRBV19 to TRBJ2-2; D gene ambiguous. The ends were cut back, 3 bases at V and 5 bases at J, with 4 bases in the middle. This CDR3 has 12 residues. Germline CDR1 reads LNHDA; CDR2 reads SQIVND (reference sequence).

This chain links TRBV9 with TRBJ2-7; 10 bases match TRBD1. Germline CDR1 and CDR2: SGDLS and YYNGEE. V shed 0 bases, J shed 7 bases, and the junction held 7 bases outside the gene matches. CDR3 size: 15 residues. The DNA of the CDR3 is TGTGCCAGCAGCGTAGGGCCGGGACAGGGGAGGGAGCAGTACTTC. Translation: CASSVGPGQGREQYF.

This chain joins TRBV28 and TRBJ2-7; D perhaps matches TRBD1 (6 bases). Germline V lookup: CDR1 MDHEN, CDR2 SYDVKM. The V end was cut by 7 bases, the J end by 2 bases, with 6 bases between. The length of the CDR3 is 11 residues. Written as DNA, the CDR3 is TGTGCCAGCACAGGGGCCTACGAGCAGTACTTC. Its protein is CASTGAYEQYF.

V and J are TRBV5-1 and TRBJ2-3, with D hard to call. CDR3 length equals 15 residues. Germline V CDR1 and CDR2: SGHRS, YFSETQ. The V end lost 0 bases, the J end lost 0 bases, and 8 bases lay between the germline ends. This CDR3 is CASSLARGSTDTQYF. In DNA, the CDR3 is TGCGCCAGCAGCTTGGCGAGAGGCAGCACAGATACGCAGTATTTT.

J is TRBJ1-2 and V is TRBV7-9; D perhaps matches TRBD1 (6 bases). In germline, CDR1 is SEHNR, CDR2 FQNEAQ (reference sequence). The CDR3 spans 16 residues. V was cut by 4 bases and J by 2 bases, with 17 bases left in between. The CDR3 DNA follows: TGTGCCAGCAGCTCTTCTTACACGGGGGGCAACTATGGCTACACCTTC. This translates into CASSSSYTGGNYGYTF.

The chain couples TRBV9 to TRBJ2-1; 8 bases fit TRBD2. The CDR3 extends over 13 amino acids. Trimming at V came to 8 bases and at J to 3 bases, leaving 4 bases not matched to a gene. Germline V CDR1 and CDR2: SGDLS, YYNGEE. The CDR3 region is CASGREVYNEQFF. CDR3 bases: TGTGCCAGTGGGCGGGAGGTCTACAATGAGCAGTTCTTC. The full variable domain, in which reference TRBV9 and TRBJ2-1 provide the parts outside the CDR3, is DSGVTQTPKHLITATGQRVTLRCSPRSGDLSVYWYQQSLDQGLQFLIQYYNGEERAKGNILERFSAQQFPDLHSELNLSSLELGDSALYFCASGREVYNEQFFGPGTRLTVL.

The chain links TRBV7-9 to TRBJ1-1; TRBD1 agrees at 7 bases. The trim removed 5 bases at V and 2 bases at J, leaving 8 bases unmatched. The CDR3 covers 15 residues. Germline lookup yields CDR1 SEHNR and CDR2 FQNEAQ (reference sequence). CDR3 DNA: TGTGCCAGCAGCCCCGCGGGGACAGTTAACACTGAAGCTTTCTTT. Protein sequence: CASSPAGTVNTEAFF.

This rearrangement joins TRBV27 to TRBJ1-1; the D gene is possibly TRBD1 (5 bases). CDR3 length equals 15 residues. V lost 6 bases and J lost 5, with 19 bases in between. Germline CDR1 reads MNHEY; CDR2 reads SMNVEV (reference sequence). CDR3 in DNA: TGTGCCAGCAGCCCTTTAAGTCAGGGAAGGACTGAAGCTTTCTTT. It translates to CASSPLSQGRTEAFF.

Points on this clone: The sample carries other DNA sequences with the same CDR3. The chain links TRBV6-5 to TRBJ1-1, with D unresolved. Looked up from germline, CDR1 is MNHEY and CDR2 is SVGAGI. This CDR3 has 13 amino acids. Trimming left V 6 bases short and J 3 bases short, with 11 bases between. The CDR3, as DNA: TGTGCCAGCAGCTACGAGGGTGACACTGAAGCTTTCTTT. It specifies CASSYEGDTEAFF.

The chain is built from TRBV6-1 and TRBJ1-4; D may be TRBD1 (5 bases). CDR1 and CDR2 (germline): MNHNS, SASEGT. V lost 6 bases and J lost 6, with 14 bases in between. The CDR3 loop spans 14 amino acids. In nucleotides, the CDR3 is TGTGCCAGCAGCGGGGGAACCATGGATGAAAAACTGTTTTTT. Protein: CASSGGTMDEKLFF.

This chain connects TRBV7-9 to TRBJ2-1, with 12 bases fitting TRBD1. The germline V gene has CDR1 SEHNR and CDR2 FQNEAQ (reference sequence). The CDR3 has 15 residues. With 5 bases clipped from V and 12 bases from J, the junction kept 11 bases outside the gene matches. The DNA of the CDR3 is TGTGCCAGCAGCGTGGGACAGGGGGCCTCCTATGGGCAGTTCTTC. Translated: CASSVGQGASYGQFF.

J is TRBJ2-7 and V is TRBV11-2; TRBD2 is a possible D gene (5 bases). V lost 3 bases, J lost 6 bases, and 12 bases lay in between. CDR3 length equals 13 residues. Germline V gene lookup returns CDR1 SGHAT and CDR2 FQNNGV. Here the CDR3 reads CASSFPTMVEQYF. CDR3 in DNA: TGTGCCAGCAGCTTCCCGACTATGGTCGAGCAGTACTTC.

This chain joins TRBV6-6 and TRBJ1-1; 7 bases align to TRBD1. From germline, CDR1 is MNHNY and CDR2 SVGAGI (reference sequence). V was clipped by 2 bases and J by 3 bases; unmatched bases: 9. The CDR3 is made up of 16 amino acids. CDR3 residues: CASSYGAGGSDTEAFF. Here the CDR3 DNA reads TGTGCCAGCAGTTACGGGGCAGGGGGGTCGGACACTGAAGCTTTCTTT.

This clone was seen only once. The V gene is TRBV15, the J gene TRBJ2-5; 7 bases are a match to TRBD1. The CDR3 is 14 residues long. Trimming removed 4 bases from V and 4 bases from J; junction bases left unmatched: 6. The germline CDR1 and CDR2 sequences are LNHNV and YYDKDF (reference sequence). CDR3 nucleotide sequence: TGTGCCACCAGCACCCGACAGGGTCCAGAGACCCAGTACTTC. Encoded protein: CATSTRQGPETQYF.

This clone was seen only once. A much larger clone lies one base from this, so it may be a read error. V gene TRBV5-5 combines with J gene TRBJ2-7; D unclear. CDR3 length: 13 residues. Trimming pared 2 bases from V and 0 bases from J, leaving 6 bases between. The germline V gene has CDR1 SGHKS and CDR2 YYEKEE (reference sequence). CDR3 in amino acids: CASSLRSSYEQYF. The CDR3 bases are TGTGCCAGCAGCTTACGGAGCTCCTACGAGCAGTACTTC.